The 21 T cell receptor beta chains in this list originate from one sample, sequenced in a study of blood T cell repertoires in COVID-19. Method: immunoSEQ multiplex PCR; TCRdb's copy keeps in-frame clones and lacks some. The sample records approximately 250,000 clones, around nine tenths being singletons. Material for sequencing was peripheral blood. Source of these receptors: a woman aged 55-70 years who had recovered from COVID-19.

This sequence joins TRBV4-2 and TRBJ1-2, with D perhaps matching TRBD1 (6 bases). V was cut by 3 bases and J by 5 bases, with 22 bases left in between. The CDR3 contains 17 residues. CDR1 and CDR2 from the germline V gene are LGHNA and YNFKEQ. For the CDR3, the DNA is TGTGCCAGCAGCCAGAACCAGAGGGACATAAGGATGTATGGCTACACCTTC. Translated, it gives CASSQNQRDIRMYGYTF.

V and J are TRBV3-1 (or the pseudogene TRBV3-2) and TRBJ2-1; D is ambiguous. Germline CDR1 and CDR2: LGHDT and YNNKEL (reference sequence). This CDR3 is built from 16 residues. V lost 2 bases, J lost 4 bases, and 15 bases lay in between. This CDR3 is CASSQFMRSFYNEQFF. CDR3 nucleotide sequence: TGTGCCAGCAGCCAATTTATGAGGAGTTTTTACAATGAGCAGTTCTTC.

The chain has TRBV2 and TRBJ1-3; TRBD1 matches at 9 bases. The germline V gene encodes CDR1 SNHLY and CDR2 FYNNEI. V gave up 6 bases and J gave up 2 bases; unmatched junction bases: 5. The CDR3 spans 15 residues. CDR3 sequence: CASSEQGAAGNTIYF. Written as DNA, the CDR3 is TGTGCCAGCAGCGAACAGGGGGCGGCTGGAAACACCATATATTTT.

CDR3 sequence (DNA): TGTGCCAGCAGAAAGACAGATATGAACACTGAAGCTTTCTTT. Translating gives CASRKTDMNTEAFF. V is TRBV2 and J is TRBJ1-1, with D tentatively TRBD1 (5 bases). Trimming cost V 6 bases and J 0 bases, with 11 bases left between them. This CDR3 has 14 amino acids. Germline CDR1 SNHLY, CDR2 FYNNEI. The full variable domain, completed using reference TRBV2 and TRBJ1-1, is EPEVTQTPSHQVTQMGQEVILRCVPISNHLYFYWYRQILGQKVEFLVSFYNNEISEKSEIFDDQFSVERPDGSNFTLKIRSTKLEDSAMYFCASRKTDMNTEAFFGQGTRLTVV.

The chain combines TRBV6-4 with TRBJ2-3, with 11 bases fitting TRBD2. The CDR3 covers 17 residues. The V gene's germline CDR1 is MRHNA and CDR2 SNTAGT. V lost 7 bases, J lost 0 bases, and 9 bases stayed unmatched. The CDR3 sequence: CASIFPGLAASTDTQYF. CDR3 nucleotide sequence: TGTGCCAGCATTTTCCCGGGACTAGCGGCTAGCACAGATACGCAGTATTTT.

This clone was recorded a few times. V is TRBV19 and J is TRBJ1-5, with D tentatively TRBD1 (5 bases). CDR1 and CDR2 from the germline V gene are LNHDA and SQIVND (reference sequence). The CDR3 has 16 amino acids. V shed 10 bases and J shed 6 bases, with 25 bases lying between them. CDR3 nucleotides: TGTGCCACCGGTGGGGCGCGGGGGGAAAAGATTCAGCCCCAGCATTTT. Its translation: CATGGARGEKIQPQHF. The full variable domain, its missing parts supplied by reference TRBV19 and TRBJ1-5, is DGGITQSPKYLFRKEGQNVTLSCEQNLNHDAMYWYRQDPGQGLRLIYYSQIVNDFQKGDIAEGYSVSREKKESFPLTVTSAQKNPTAFYLCATGGARGEKIQPQHFGDGTRLSIL.

V usage is TRBV5-1 and J usage is TRBJ2-1; possible D gene TRBD2, 6 bases. V was trimmed by 2 bases and J by 12 bases, leaving 15 bases between them. The CDR3 runs 13 residues. Germline assignment: CDR1 SGHRS and CDR2 YFSETQ. The CDR3 nucleotides read TGCGCCAGCAGCTTAGTGGGGGAGGCCGGGCAGTTCTTC. This gives the protein CASSLVGEAGQFF.

This clone was observed a handful of times. The chain recombines TRBV4-2 with TRBJ2-7, with D maybe TRBD2 (5 bases). This CDR3 is 13 amino acids long. The V end was cut by 4 bases, the J end by 1 base, with 8 bases between. Germline V gene data show CDR1 as LGHNA and CDR2 as YNFKEQ. The CDR3 DNA sequence: TGTGCCAGCAGCCCCGAGGGTTCCTACGAGCAGTACTTC. It codes for CASSPEGSYEQYF.

This sequence joins TRBV6-5 and TRBJ2-7, with 12 bases fitting TRBD2. V gave up 4 bases and J gave up 2 bases; unmatched junction bases: 6. This CDR3 region has 16 residues. Germline lookup yields CDR1 MNHEY and CDR2 SVGAGI. For the CDR3, the DNA is TGTGCCAGCAGTTGGACTAGCGGGGTCCCACCCTACGAGCAGTACTTC. Protein sequence: CASSWTSGVPPYEQYF.

V and J are TRBV5-5 and TRBJ2-5; 10 positions match TRBD1. This CDR3 is 16 amino acids long. CDR1 is SGHKS, CDR2 YYEKEE, per germline (reference sequence). J was trimmed by 5 bases and V by 3 bases; bases with no gene match: 10. Written as DNA, the CDR3 is TGTGCCAGCAGCTCGTACCGGGACAGGGGTAGGGAGACCCAGTACTTC. It yields the protein CASSSYRDRGRETQYF.

The J gene is TRBJ2-3, the V gene TRBV5-1, with D tentatively TRBD1 (5 bases). Germline-derived CDR1 and CDR2 are SGHRS and YFSETQ. Trimming cost V 0 bases and J 7 bases, with 12 bases left between them. The length of the CDR3 is 14 residues. This CDR3 is CASSLVQGGHTQYF. DNA of the CDR3: TGCGCCAGCAGCTTGGTTCAGGGCGGCCATACGCAGTATTTT.

This clone was seen just once. The J gene is TRBJ1-6, the V gene TRBV25-1, with 8 bases that match TRBD1. Germline lookup yields CDR1 MGHDK and CDR2 SYGVNS. With 6 bases clipped from V and 8 bases from J, the junction kept 0 bases outside the gene matches. There are 12 residues in the CDR3. The CDR3 spells CASRTGDSPLHF. The DNA of the CDR3 is TGTGCCAGCAGGACAGGGGATTCACCCCTCCACTTT.

This clone was detected only once. The V and J genes are TRBV2 and TRBJ1-6; TRBD1 matches 9 bases. Losses at the gene ends were 0 bases for V and 7 bases for J; bases not matched to a gene: 4. CDR1 SNHLY and CDR2 FYNNEI come from the germline V gene. This CDR3 contains 16 residues. CDR3 sequence reads: CASSEAGTGLNSPLHF. CDR3 bases: TGTGCCAGCAGTGAAGCCGGGACAGGGCTCAATTCACCCCTCCACTTT.

The chain carries TRBV12-3 or TRBV12-4 and TRBJ2-5, with D tentatively TRBD1 (6 bases). Deletions cut 6 bases from V and 5 bases from J, with 13 bases between. The CDR3 sequence is 13 residues long. The DNA for the CDR3 is TGTGCCAGCAGCGAACAGGGTTGGGAGACCCAGTACTTC. Amino acids: CASSEQGWETQYF.

The V gene is TRBV7-2, the J gene TRBJ2-3; 11 bases match TRBD2. J was trimmed by 6 bases and V by 0 bases; bases with no gene match: 2. Germline lookup yields CDR1 SGHTA and CDR2 FQGNSA. The CDR3 extends over 15 amino acids. CDR3 loop: CASSLASGGVDTQYF. The CDR3 DNA sequence: TGTGCCAGCAGCTTAGCTAGCGGGGGGGTGGATACGCAGTATTTT.

The chain joins TRBV18 to TRBJ2-7, with D unresolved. The CDR3 sequence is 12 residues long. V was pared by 3 bases and J by 6 bases, with 9 bases between. CDR1 KGHSH and CDR2 LQKENI come from the germline V gene. CDR3 protein: CASSPDSLEQYF. The CDR3 DNA is TGTGCCAGCTCACCCGATTCACTCGAGCAGTACTTC.

This chain uses TRBV5-1 with TRBJ2-3; possibly TRBD1 for D (5 bases). Deletions cut 5 bases from V and 0 bases from J, with 10 bases between. Germline V gives CDR1 SGHRS, CDR2 YFSETQ. The CDR3 has 14 residues. CDR3 region: CASSTGHSTDTQYF. The CDR3 DNA reads as TGCGCCAGCAGTACTGGACACAGCACAGATACGCAGTATTTT.

This chain joins TRBV5-1 and TRBJ2-3; no firm D call. The CDR3 is made up of 14 amino acids. Germline V gives CDR1 SGHRS, CDR2 YFSETQ. Trimming shortened V by 0 bases and J by 5 bases, and 10 bases separated the two germline ends. DNA for the CDR3: TGCGCCAGCAGCTTGGACCCAACGAGAGATACGCAGTATTTT. It is translated as CASSLDPTRDTQYF. The full variable domain, completed using reference TRBV5-1 and TRBJ2-3, is KAGVTQTPRYLIKTRGQQVTLSCSPISGHRSVSWYQQTPGQGLQFLFEYFSETQRNKGNFPGRFSGRQFSNSRSEMNVSTLELGDSALYLCASSLDPTRDTQYFGPGTRLTVL.

The chain uses TRBV2 and TRBJ2-3; tentatively, D is TRBD1 (6 bases). In germline, CDR1 is SNHLY, CDR2 FYNNEI. The CDR3 extends over 15 amino acids. Trimming stripped 10 bases from V and 4 bases from J, with 21 bases between. The CDR3 loop reads CATRYRAVRSDTQYF. The CDR3, as DNA: TGTGCCACCAGATACAGGGCGGTTCGGTCAGATACGCAGTATTTT.

The chain couples TRBV4-2 to TRBJ2-3; the match to TRBD2 covers 7 bases. Trimming at V came to 0 bases and at J to 3 bases, leaving 9 bases not matched to a gene. The germline V gene encodes CDR1 LGHNA and CDR2 YNFKEQ. The CDR3 spans 17 residues. The CDR3: CASSQDAGAGVTDTQYF. CDR3 nucleotides: TGTGCCAGCAGCCAAGATGCAGGCGCGGGGGTTACAGATACGCAGTATTTT.

The chain recombines TRBV7-3 with TRBJ1-1, with unresolved D. The V gene lost 2 bases and the J gene lost 8 bases, with 21 bases spanning the gap. Germline V CDR1 and CDR2: SGHTA, FQGTGA. The CDR3 runs 16 residues. CDR3 bases: TGTGCCAGCAGCTTATTACCGGGGAAGGGTCTGGCCGAAGCTTTCTTT. Translating it yields CASSLLPGKGLAEAFF.